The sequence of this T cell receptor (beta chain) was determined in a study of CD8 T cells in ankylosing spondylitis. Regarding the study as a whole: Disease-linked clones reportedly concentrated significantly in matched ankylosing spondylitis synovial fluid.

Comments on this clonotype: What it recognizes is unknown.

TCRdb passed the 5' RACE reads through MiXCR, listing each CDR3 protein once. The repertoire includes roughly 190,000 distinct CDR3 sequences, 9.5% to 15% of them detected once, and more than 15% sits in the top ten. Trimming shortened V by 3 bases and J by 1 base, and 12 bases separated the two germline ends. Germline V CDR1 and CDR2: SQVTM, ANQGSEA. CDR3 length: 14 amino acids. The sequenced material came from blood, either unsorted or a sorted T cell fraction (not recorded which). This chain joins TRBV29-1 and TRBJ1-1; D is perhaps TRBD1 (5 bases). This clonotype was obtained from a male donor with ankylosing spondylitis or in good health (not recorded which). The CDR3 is CSVEAWGTNTEAFF. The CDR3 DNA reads TGCAGCGTTGAGGCCTGGGGGACGAACACTGAAGCTTTCTTT.